This paragraph reports one T cell receptor (beta chain). Its matching antigen is unknown. Clones were sequenced by immunoSEQ multiplex PCR, and TCRdb holds only the in-frame ones, with some missing. This sample has roughly 140,000 clones, with approximately 91% found just once. This sample was included in a study of T cell responses to AZD1222 COVID-19 vaccine. The CDR3 loop spans 14 amino acids. V gave up 4 bases and J gave up 2 bases, with 12 bases separating them. Per germline, CDR1 MGHDK and CDR2 SYGVNS. Study outcomes and limitations: Compared with day 0, the breadth and depth of the Spike-specific TCR repertoire rose significantly after two doses of AZD1222. White British ancestry dominated among donors, who included more females, and clonal diversity was possibly underestimated. Sampling captured repertoires only after the peak T cell response. The study found vaccine-associated CD4 TCRs spanning spike, dominant at 160-218 and 743-854.

This sequence joins TRBV25-1 and TRBJ2-7, with D uncertain. The source is an adult who received the AZD1222 COVID-19 vaccine. Sequencing used peripheral blood, obtained 28 days after the second AZD1222 dose. CDR3 protein: CASSGSRFPYEQYF. CDR3 DNA sequence: TGTGCCAGCAGTGGGTCCCGGTTTCCCTACGAGCAGTACTTC.